These 18 T cell receptor beta chains originate from one sample sequenced in a study of T cell repertoires in cytomegalovirus infection. TCRdb redid the calling of the reads with MiXCR, one entry per CDR3 protein. The table lists hundreds of thousands of distinct CDR3 sequences, around 32% of them singletons. Their antigens remain unidentified. Specimen: cultured CD8+ T cells from PBMCs, collected from culture after CMV antigen stimulation. These receptors were collected from a human donor in good health (CMV status not recorded). Some clones in this sample may be carry-over from other donors' samples.

This clonotype turned up a few times. The DNA of the CDR3 is TGTGCCAGCAGCTATCCCGGGACGACCTACAATGAGCAGTTCTTC. Protein sequence: CASSYPGTTYNEQFF. The V call is TRBV7-9, the J call TRBJ2-1; D is possibly TRBD1 or TRBD2 (5 bases each). The V and J ends lost 4 bases and 2 bases respectively, with 12 bases between them. Germline V lookup: CDR1 SEHNR, CDR2 FQNEAQ (reference sequence). The CDR3 length is 15 residues. Full variable domain (rest looked up from reference TRBV7-9 and TRBJ2-1): DTGVSQNPRHKITKRGQNVTFRCDPISEHNRLYWYRQTLGQGPEFLTYFQNEAQLEKSRLLSDRFSAERPKGSFSTLEIQRTEQGDSAMYLCASSYPGTTYNEQFFGPGTRLTVL.

V is TRBV19 and J is TRBJ2-3; 9 bases align to TRBD1. This CDR3 contains 15 residues. Germline V gene lookup returns CDR1 LNHDA and CDR2 SQIVND (reference sequence). V trimming: 6 bases; J trimming: 4 bases; junction bases outside the gene matches: 8. CDR3 in DNA: TGTGCCAGTAGCCACGACAGGGGGACCGCAGATACGCAGTATTTT. As protein: CASSHDRGTADTQYF.

In its sample, this clonotype was seen a few times. The rearrangement uses TRBV10-3 and TRBJ2-1, with D tentatively TRBD1 (5 bases). The V and J ends lost 6 bases and 2 bases respectively, with 14 bases between them. This CDR3 region has 15 residues. The germline CDR1 and CDR2 sequences are ENHRY and SYGVKD. In DNA form, the CDR3 reads TGTGCCATCAGAAGTCTAGGACATACCTACAATGAGCAGTTCTTC. Its protein product is CAIRSLGHTYNEQFF.

This clonotype was recorded once. The J gene is TRBJ2-1, the V gene TRBV5-6, with TRBD2 matching over 8 bases. This CDR3 comprises 15 residues. Trimming cost V 3 bases and J 7 bases; bases outside gene matches: 9. The V gene's germline CDR1 is SGHDT and CDR2 YYEEEE. CDR3 in DNA: TGTGCCAGCAGCTCGCTAGCGGGTTTCGGGAATGAGCAGTTCTTC. Translated: CASSSLAGFGNEQFF.

The table lists this clonotype with many counts. The V and J genes are TRBV7-6 and TRBJ2-6, with a tentative D call TRBD1 (6 bases). The CDR3 runs to 16 residues. V was pared by 6 bases and J by 4 bases, with 16 bases between. Germline V CDR1 and CDR2: SGHVS, FNYEAQ. CDR3 in amino acids: CASRSAGVSGANVLTF. Here the CDR3 DNA reads TGTGCCAGCAGATCCGCAGGGGTATCCGGGGCCAACGTCCTGACTTTC.

This clonotype has a handful of counts. The rearrangement links TRBV6-1 to TRBJ1-4; weak D call: TRBD1 (5 bases). The CDR3 extends over 16 amino acids. Germline loops: CDR1 MNHNS, CDR2 SASEGT. Trimming stripped 2 bases from V and 3 bases from J, with 13 bases between. CDR3 region: CASSETGVFSNEKLFF. The CDR3 DNA reads TGTGCCAGCAGTGAAACGGGGGTTTTCTCTAATGAAAAACTGTTTTTT.

The gene calls are TRBV6-1 and TRBJ1-2; 8 bases fit TRBD1. Looked up from germline, CDR1 is MNHNS and CDR2 is SASEGT. Trimming at V came to 8 bases and at J to 4 bases, leaving 6 bases not matched to a gene. CDR3 length: 13 amino acids. CDR3 DNA: TGTGCCAGCGGCGACAGGGGTGGCTATGGCTACACCTTC. Translated, it gives CASGDRGGYGYTF.

V and J are TRBV15 and TRBJ2-3, with D perhaps matching TRBD2 (5 bases). V was clipped by 4 bases and J by 5 bases, with 16 bases between them. The CDR3 runs 15 residues. The germline CDR1 and CDR2 sequences are LNHNV and YYDKDF (reference sequence). In nucleotides, the CDR3 is TGTGCCACCAGCAAAGAGGTAACAAGCGGAGATACGCAGTATTTT. This translates into CATSKEVTSGDTQYF.

This clonotype was recorded a few times. The chain links TRBV7-2 to TRBJ1-2, with D possibly matching TRBD1 (6 bases). With 1 base removed from V and 2 bases from J, the gap between germline ends came to 11 bases. The CDR3 is 15 residues long. Germline V gives CDR1 SGHTA, CDR2 FQGNSA. The CDR3 region has the DNA TGTGCCAGCAGCTTAGAGGGGGGGGTGAACTATGGCTACACCTTC. As protein: CASSLEGGVNYGYTF.

The table lists this clonotype with many counts. The chain uses TRBV7-6 and TRBJ2-7; 7 positions agree with TRBD1. There are 16 residues in the CDR3. Germline V CDR1 and CDR2: SGHVS, FNYEAQ. The V and J ends lost 5 bases and 8 bases, in that order; junction bases with no gene match: 18. The CDR3 region is CASSREAGTEIRKQYF. CDR3 DNA: TGTGCCAGCAGCCGAGAAGCCGGGACAGAGATACGAAAGCAGTACTTC.

This clonotype has just a few counts. The chain is built from TRBV5-4 and TRBJ2-3; possible D gene TRBD1, 6 bases. The V gene's germline CDR1 is SGHNT and CDR2 YYREEE (reference sequence). Trimming removed 3 bases from V and 6 bases from J, with 17 bases in between. The CDR3 spans 15 residues. The chain's CDR3 is CASSSTRGNRDTQYF. The DNA of the CDR3 is TGTGCCAGCAGCTCCACTAGGGGGAATCGGGATACGCAGTATTTT. Complete variable domain (other parts from reference TRBV5-4 and TRBJ2-3): ETGVTQSPTHLIKTRGQQVTLRCSSQSGHNTVSWYQQALGQGPQFIFQYYREEENGRGNFPPRFSGLQFPNYSSELNVNALELDDSALYLCASSSTRGNRDTQYFGPGTRLTVL.

At least ten counts were recorded for this clonotype. The chain combines TRBV7-2 with TRBJ2-1, with D tentatively TRBD2 (5 bases). Germline CDR1 reads SGHTA; CDR2 reads FQGNSA. With 4 bases removed from V and 0 bases from J, the gap between germline ends came to 10 bases. This CDR3 is 15 amino acids long. The CDR3 DNA reads TGTGCCAGCAGCTCTAGCTCCCGCTCCTACAATGAGCAGTTCTTC. Amino acid sequence: CASSSSSRSYNEQFF. Filled out from reference TRBV7-2 and TRBJ2-1, the complete variable domain reads GAGVSQSPSNKVTEKGKDVELRCDPISGHTALYWYRQSLGQGLEFLIYFQGNSAPDKSGLPSDRFSAERTGGSVSTLTIQRTQQEDSAVYLCASSSSSRSYNEQFFGPGTRLTVL.

Only a few counts were recorded for this clonotype. CDR3 in DNA: TGTGCCAGCACCGAACTCGTGGGGAAGTACCAAGAGACCCAGTACTTC. Translation: CASTELVGKYQETQYF. The chain employs TRBV7-6 and TRBJ2-5; D is unresolved. Trimming removed 7 bases at V and 0 bases at J, with 18 bases between. Germline V gene data show CDR1 as SGHVS and CDR2 as FNYEAQ. CDR3 size: 16 residues.

The chain couples TRBV19 to TRBJ2-1, with D maybe TRBD2 (7 bases). Germline V CDR1 and CDR2: LNHDA, SQIVND (reference sequence). This CDR3 comprises 15 residues. The V and J ends lost 4 bases and 3 bases respectively, with 13 bases between them. The CDR3 region is CASSNPGGHYNEQFF. For the CDR3, the DNA is TGTGCCAGTAGTAATCCGGGGGGCCACTACAATGAGCAGTTCTTC.

The chain employs TRBV29-1 and TRBJ2-2; a weak D match, TRBD2 (6 bases). The V end lost 8 bases, the J end lost 4 bases, and 11 bases lay between the germline ends. The CDR3 is made up of 12 amino acids. CDR1 SQVTM and CDR2 ANQGSEA come from the germline V gene. The CDR3 here is CSSGVGTGELFF. Here the CDR3 DNA reads TGCAGCTCGGGGGTGGGCACCGGGGAGCTGTTTTTT.

This clonotype was picked up many times. V gene TRBV7-9 combines with J gene TRBJ2-7, with TRBD2 as a possible D gene (5 bases). This CDR3 has 14 residues. CDR1 is SEHNR, CDR2 FQNEAQ, per germline (reference sequence). The V and J ends lost 0 bases and 3 bases respectively, with 9 bases between them. This chain's CDR3 is CASSLASGNYEQYF. For the CDR3, the DNA is TGTGCCAGCAGCTTAGCATCGGGGAACTACGAGCAGTACTTC.

The chain employs TRBV12-3 or TRBV12-4 and TRBJ1-4; D not certain. The CDR3 spans 14 residues. The V end lost 4 bases, the J end lost 5 bases, and 11 bases lay between the germline ends. The CDR3 nucleotides are TGTGCCAGCAGTTGGTATGGGTGGAATGAAAAACTGTTTTTT. This encodes CASSWYGWNEKLFF.

This clonotype was seen a handful of times. V gene TRBV11-1 combines with J gene TRBJ2-3, with 13 bases that match TRBD2. This CDR3 region has 16 residues. Germline assignment: CDR1 SGHAT and CDR2 FQDESV (reference sequence). The V and J ends lost 5 bases and 4 bases, in that order; junction bases with no gene match: 6. In nucleotides, the CDR3 is TGTGCCAGCAGCCCGTGGACTAGCGGGGGACCAGATACGCAGTATTTT. Translating it yields CASSPWTSGGPDTQYF.